What follows are 14 T cell receptor beta chains derived from one specimen sequenced in a study of spatial heterogeneity in lung cancer. The study, taken as a whole, reports: Tumoral mutation counts were tracked by counts of expanded intratumoral alpha and beta TCRs.

TCRdb reanalysed the 5' RACE reads using MiXCR and keeps one entry per CDR3 protein. The sample yields roughly 28,000 distinct CDR3 sequences, more than 5.5% seen once. Time point given: sample taken at primary tumor resection. These receptors' antigens are unknown. The sequencing here drew on lung tumor tissue, taken at surgery. These receptors originate from a male donor with early-stage non-small cell lung cancer.

This clonotype has a count of ten or more. The genes are TRBV20-1 and TRBJ2-1, with a possible D match to TRBD2 (6 bases). CDR1 and CDR2 from the germline V gene are DFQATT and SNEGSKA (reference sequence). The CDR3 contains 15 residues. V lost 5 bases to trimming and J lost 2 bases, with 16 bases between them. The DNA of the CDR3 is TGCAGTGCTCGGAGGGGCGGGCCCCCCTACAATGAGCAGTTCTTC. Its translation: CSARRGGPPYNEQFF.

This clonotype appeared a few times. The chain recombines TRBV20-1 with TRBJ1-5, with 9 bases that match TRBD1. This CDR3 spans 13 amino acids. After removal of 4 bases from V and 7 bases from J, the junction contained 5 bases not matched to a gene. The germline gives CDR1 DFQATT, CDR2 SNEGSKA (reference sequence). CDR3 nucleotide sequence: TGCAGTGCTATACAGGGGGCACACCAGCCCCAGCATTTT. This gives the protein CSAIQGAHQPQHF.

This clonotype was found many times. The rearrangement uses TRBV7-8 and TRBJ1-2, with TRBD1 as a possible D gene (5 bases). The germline V gene has CDR1 SGHVS and CDR2 FQNEAQ. V lost 0 bases and J 1 base, leaving 9 bases between the germline ends. CDR3 length equals 15 residues. In DNA form, the CDR3 reads TGTGCCAGCAGCTTAGCGAGACAGTATAACTATGGCTACACCTTC. Its protein is CASSLARQYNYGYTF. Looking up the rest from reference TRBV7-8 and TRBJ1-2 gives the full variable domain: GAGVSQSPRYKVAKRGQDVALRCDPISGHVSLFWYQQALGQGPEFLTYFQNEAQLDKSGLPSDRFFAERPEGSVSTLKIQRTQQEDSAVYLCASSLARQYNYGYTFGSGTRLTVV.

This clonotype has just a few counts. V is TRBV29-1 and J is TRBJ1-1; 12 bases match TRBD1. The CDR3 is 14 residues long. After removal of 7 bases from V and 4 bases from J, the junction contained 7 bases not matched to a gene. CDR1 is SQVTM and CDR2 is ANQGSEA in the germline V gene. This chain's CDR3 is CSGGQGALVTEAFF. The CDR3 DNA is TGCAGCGGGGGACAGGGGGCTTTGGTCACTGAAGCTTTCTTT.

This clonotype was seen more than once but under ten times. V is TRBV20-1 and J is TRBJ2-7, with unresolved D. This CDR3 has 11 residues. Trimming took off 2 bases at V and 3 bases at J, with 5 bases between the two ends. Germline V gene lookup returns CDR1 DFQATT and CDR2 SNEGSKA (reference sequence). The chain's CDR3 is CSARLLYEQYF. Written as DNA, the CDR3 is TGCAGTGCTAGACTTCTCTACGAGCAGTACTTC.

The rearrangement uses TRBV11-3 and TRBJ2-1; D tentatively fits TRBD1 or TRBD2 (5 bases each). Trimming took 1 base from V and 1 from J, leaving 8 bases between them. CDR1 and CDR2 (germline): SGHNT, YENEEA. The CDR3 has 15 amino acids. The CDR3 region is CASSLGGFSYNEQFF. The CDR3 DNA reads TGTGCCAGCAGCTTAGGGGGGTTTTCCTACAATGAGCAGTTCTTC. The full variable domain, its missing parts supplied by reference TRBV11-3 and TRBJ2-1, is EAGVVQSPRYKIIEKKQPVAFWCNPISGHNTLYWYLQNLGQGPELLIRYENEEAVDDSQLPKDRFSAERLKGVDSTLKIQPAELGDSAVYLCASSLGGFSYNEQFFGPGTRLTVL.

Turning to this clonotype: A much bigger clone sits one base away, suggesting this may be a read error. V is TRBV7-2 and J is TRBJ1-1; D uncertain. V was pared by 4 bases and J by 2 bases, with 8 bases between. The CDR3 runs to 13 residues. Germline loops: CDR1 SGHTA, CDR2 FQGNSA. DNA of the CDR3: TGTGCCAGCAGCTATCGACATAACACTGAAGCTTTCTTT. It is translated as CASSYRHNTEAFF.

The V gene is TRBV7-2, the J gene TRBJ2-3, with 9 bases fitting TRBD2. Germline V CDR1 and CDR2: SGHTA, FQGNSA. The CDR3 loop spans 15 amino acids. Trimming at V came to 3 bases and at J to 6 bases, leaving 7 bases not matched to a gene. CDR3 coding DNA: TGTGCCAGCAGCTTGACTAGCGGAGATGGTGATACGCAGTATTTT. It yields the protein CASSLTSGDGDTQYF.

This clonotype has more than one count but fewer than ten. The chain recombines TRBV18 with TRBJ1-5, with D maybe TRBD1 (6 bases). The CDR3 sequence is 16 residues long. Germline V gene lookup returns CDR1 KGHSH and CDR2 LQKENI. V lost 4 bases to trimming and J lost 3 bases, with 16 bases between them. Here the CDR3 reads CASSRQGTGNNQPQHF. The CDR3 DNA reads TGTGCCAGCTCACGGCAGGGGACTGGGAACAATCAGCCCCAGCATTTT.

There are many counts of this clonotype. The rearrangement links TRBV29-1 to TRBJ1-1; D is perhaps TRBD1 (5 bases). V dropped 4 bases and J dropped 1 base, with 19 bases sitting between them. This CDR3 is 16 amino acids long. Germline V gene lookup returns CDR1 SQVTM and CDR2 ANQGSEA. The chain's CDR3 is CSVVRDPPRENTEAFF. The CDR3 nucleotides read TGCAGCGTTGTCCGGGACCCACCCCGTGAGAACACTGAAGCTTTCTTT.

This clonotype was found many times. The chain combines TRBV10-3 with TRBJ2-1; no clear D gene. V lost 4 bases, J lost 6 bases, and 16 bases lay in between. The CDR3 covers 15 residues. Germline CDR1 reads ENHRY; CDR2 reads SYGVKD. The CDR3 DNA reads TGTGCCATCAGTGTTCCCGGGCCGCTGTTCAATGAGCAGTTCTTC. Translating it yields CAISVPGPLFNEQFF.

This clonotype was recorded at least ten times. This may be a read error: a much more frequent sequence differs by one nucleotide. This chain uses TRBV5-1 with TRBJ2-2; D is perhaps TRBD1 (6 bases). In germline, CDR1 is SGHRS, CDR2 YFSETQ. This CDR3 contains 15 residues. The CDR3 loop is CSSSFGDRPTGELFF. Written as DNA, the CDR3 is TGCTCCAGCAGCTTTGGAGACAGGCCCACCGGGGAGCTGTTTTTT. Using reference TRBV5-1 and TRBJ2-2 for the parts outside the CDR3, the full variable domain is KAGVTQTPRYLIKTRGQQVTLSCSPISGHRSVSWYQQTPGQGLQFLFEYFSETQRNKGNFPGRFSGRQFSNSRSEMNVSTLELGDSALYLCSSSFGDRPTGELFFGEGSRLTVL.

This clonotype was recorded a few times. The rearrangement links TRBV11-2 to TRBJ1-2, with D possibly being TRBD1 (5 bases). V lost 2 bases and J lost 6, with 22 bases in between. This CDR3 is 17 amino acids long. Germline CDR1 SGHAT, CDR2 FQNNGV. CDR3 loop: CASSLSHSRALRDGYTF. For the CDR3, the DNA is TGTGCCAGCAGCTTAAGTCATTCCAGGGCTTTGAGGGATGGCTACACCTTC.

This clonotype came up many times. V usage is TRBV3-1 and J usage is TRBJ1-5; the D gene is possibly TRBD1 (5 bases). With 0 bases removed from V and 7 bases from J, the gap between germline ends came to 13 bases. CDR3 size: 15 residues. Germline assignment: CDR1 LGHDT and CDR2 YNNKEL (reference sequence). CDR3 nucleotide sequence: TGTGCCAGCAGCCAAGATCGAGGGGCACGACAGCCCCAGCATTTT. This codes for CASSQDRGARQPQHF.